One sample yielded the 8 T cell receptor beta chains listed below, sequenced in a study of beta chain features in type 1 diabetes. Expressed TCRB transcripts were sequenced after all isolated RNA was converted to cDNA. The method was immunoSEQ multiplex PCR; TCRdb's version includes in-frame clones alone and lacks a portion of them. Of 300,000 to 400,000 clones detected, roughly 11% appear once; the ten largest clones hold just over 0.015%. The specimen sequenced was naive CD4+ T cells from blood. All receptors derive from a woman aged 25 to 39 in good health.

A few counts support this clone. The chain employs TRBV10-3 and TRBJ2-2; 7 bases are a match to TRBD1. The CDR3 consists of 13 residues. The trim removed 5 bases at V and 7 bases at J, leaving 4 bases unmatched. Germline CDR1 and CDR2: ENHRY and SYGVKD. CDR3 in DNA: TGTGCCATCAGTCTTACAGGGGACGGGGAGCTGTTTTTT. As protein: CAISLTGDGELFF.

The chain links TRBV28 to TRBJ1-2; 7 nucleotides align to TRBD1. This CDR3 has 14 amino acids. The V segment lost 6 bases and the J segment 7 bases; nucleotides outside the gene matches: 11. CDR1 MDHEN and CDR2 SYDVKM come from the germline V gene. CDR3 sequence: CASSRTGTVSGYTF. CDR3 in DNA: TGTGCCAGCAGCCGCACAGGGACAGTATCTGGCTACACCTTC.

This clone came up a few times. The chain uses TRBV7-3 and TRBJ1-1; D uncertain. Germline V gives CDR1 SGHTA, CDR2 FQGTGA. The CDR3 runs to 12 residues. Trimming took 4 bases from V and 1 from J, leaving 4 bases between them. The CDR3 bases are TGTGCCAGCAGCTCGTCGAACACTGAAGCTTTCTTT. Translating gives CASSSSNTEAFF.

J is TRBJ1-2 and V is TRBV9; no clear D. The CDR3 sequence is 15 residues long. The V and J ends lost 3 bases and 0 bases respectively, with 12 bases between them. CDR1 SGDLS and CDR2 YYNGEE come from the germline V gene. The CDR3 spells CASSAEYGANYGYTF. The CDR3 DNA sequence: TGTGCCAGCAGCGCAGAATACGGGGCTAACTATGGCTACACCTTC.

This clone has a handful of counts. The rearrangement joins TRBV9 to TRBJ1-4, with TRBD1 matching over 9 bases. The J segment lost 6 bases and the V segment lost 4 bases, leaving 7 bases of the junction unmatched. Looked up from germline, CDR1 is SGDLS and CDR2 is YYNGEE. The CDR3 is made up of 15 amino acids. The CDR3 region is CASSPGTGSDEKLFF. CDR3 coding DNA: TGTGCCAGCAGCCCCGGGACAGGGTCCGATGAAAAACTGTTTTTT.

This chain links TRBV6-4 with TRBJ1-2; D possibly corresponds to TRBD1 (5 bases). Germline-derived CDR1 and CDR2 are MRHNA and SNTAGT. V was clipped by 8 bases and J by 7 bases, with 17 bases between them. The CDR3 length is 13 residues. This CDR3 reads CASRLTEQTGYTF. The CDR3 DNA follows: TGTGCCAGCCGCCTGACAGAGCAGACTGGCTACACCTTC.

This clone was seen more than once but under ten times. The chain couples TRBV11-2 to TRBJ2-5; TRBD2 matches at 7 bases. Germline CDR1 SGHAT, CDR2 FQNNGV. CDR3 length equals 14 residues. The J segment lost 0 bases and the V segment lost 5 bases, leaving 3 bases of the junction unmatched. The CDR3 DNA follows: TGTGCCAGCAGCCCCAGCGGGAACCAAGAGACCCAGTACTTC. Its translation: CASSPSGNQETQYF.

This chain joins TRBV15 and TRBJ1-5, with D possibly TRBD1 on 6 matching bases. The CDR3 has 17 residues. Germline CDR1 reads LNHNV; CDR2 reads YYDKDF (reference sequence). Between the trimmed V and J ends, which lost 2 bases and 0 bases, there was a span of 14 bases. The CDR3 nucleotides are TGTGCCACCAGCAGAATATCGGACAGCTATAGCAATCAGCCCCAGCATTTT. It encodes CATSRISDSYSNQPQHF.